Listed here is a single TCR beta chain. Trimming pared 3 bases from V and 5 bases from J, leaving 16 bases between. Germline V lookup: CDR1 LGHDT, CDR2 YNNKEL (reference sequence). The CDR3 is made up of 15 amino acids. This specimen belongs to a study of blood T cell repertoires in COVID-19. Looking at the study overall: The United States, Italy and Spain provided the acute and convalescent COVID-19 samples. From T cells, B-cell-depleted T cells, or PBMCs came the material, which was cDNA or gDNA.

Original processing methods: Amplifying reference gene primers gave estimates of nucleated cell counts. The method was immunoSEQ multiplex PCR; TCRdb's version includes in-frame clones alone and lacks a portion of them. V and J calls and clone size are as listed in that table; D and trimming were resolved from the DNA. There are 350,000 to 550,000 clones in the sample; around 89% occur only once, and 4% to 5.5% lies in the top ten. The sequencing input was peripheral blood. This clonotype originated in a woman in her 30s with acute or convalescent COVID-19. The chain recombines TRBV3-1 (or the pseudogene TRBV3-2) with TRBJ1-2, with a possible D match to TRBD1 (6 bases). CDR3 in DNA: TGTGCCAGCAGCCAGGGCGGACAGCGTCCATATGGCTACACCTTC. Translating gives CASSQGGQRPYGYTF.